A selection of T cell receptor beta chains follows, all from one sample in a study of T cell changes during pregnancy in multiple sclerosis. Repertoires were generated with immunoSEQ multiplex PCR, while TCRdb's copy carries only in-frame clones and drops some. This table has more than 20,000 clones, approximately 95% appearing once. The sample in question was CD8+ T cells from peripheral blood mononuclear cells, obtained in the third trimester of pregnancy. The receptors shown here come from a female donor with multiple sclerosis, enrolled in a pregnancy study. Each CDR3 is given with its conserved first and last residue. D genes are given only for firm matches. Size is omitted from some rows. Given values are once, few, many or a class for expanded clones.

size: NA; J: TRBJ1-1; D: TRBD1; V: TRBV27; CDR3: CASSPGTVTEAFF; DNA: TGTGCCAGCTCCCCCGGGACAGTGACTGAAGCTTTCTTT
size: NA; J: TRBJ2-2; D: NA; V: TRBV4-3; CDR3: CASSQDSLTGELFF; DNA: TGCGCCAGCAGCCAAGATAGTCTCACCGGGGAGCTGTTTTTT
size: NA; J: TRBJ2-1; D: TRBD2; V: TRBV7-3; CDR3: CASSSGLAGAYNEQFF; DNA: TGCGCCAGCAGCTCGGGACTAGCGGGGGCCTACAATGAGCAGTTCTTC
size: NA; J: TRBJ2-2; D: TRBD1; V: TRBV9; CDR3: CASSERTGVNTGELFF; DNA: TGTGCCAGCAGCGAGAGGACAGGGGTCAACACCGGGGAGCTGTTTTTT
size: NA; J: TRBJ2-7; D: TRBD1; V: TRBV7-2; CDR3: CASSLIRDRTYEQYF; DNA: TGTGCCAGCAGCTTGATCCGGGACAGGACCTACGAGCAGTACTTC
size: NA; J: TRBJ1-5; D: TRBD1; V: TRBV28; CDR3: CASSLDRGNQPQHF; DNA: TGTGCCAGCAGCCTGGACAGGGGAAATCAGCCCCAGCATTTT
size: once; J: TRBJ1-2; D: NA; V: TRBV4-3; CDR3: CASSPGGRGPLGYGYTF; DNA: TGCGCCAGCAGCCCTGGGGGCAGGGGACCGCTAGGCTATGGCTACACCTTC
size: NA; J: TRBJ2-3; D: TRBD2; V: TRBV27; CDR3: CASSSTTSGSLDTQYF; DNA: TGTGCCAGCAGTTCTACCACTAGCGGGAGTTTGGATACGCAGTATTTT
size: NA; J: TRBJ2-7; D: NA; V: TRBV4-1; CDR3: CASSPSGQRSYEQYF; DNA: TGCGCCAGCAGTCCTTCAGGGCAGCGATCCTACGAGCAGTACTTC
size: NA; J: TRBJ1-4; D: NA; V: TRBV4-3; CDR3: CASSQDGAPNEKLFF; DNA: TGCGCCAGCAGCCAAGATGGGGCCCCTAATGAAAAACTGTTTTTT
size: NA; J: TRBJ2-1; D: NA; V: TRBV19; CDR3: CASSRETYNEQFF; DNA: TGTGCCAGTAGTAGGGAGACCTACAATGAGCAGTTCTTC
size: NA; J: TRBJ1-3; D: TRBD1; V: TRBV6-1; CDR3: CASSEKGQNSYRNTIYF; DNA: TGTGCCAGCAGTGAAAAGGGACAGAATTCTTATCGAAACACCATATATTTT
size: NA; J: TRBJ2-3; D: NA; V: TRBV14; CDR3: CASSYRGGNTQYF; DNA: TGTGCCAGCAGCTACCGTGGGGGGAATACGCAGTATTTT
size: NA; J: TRBJ2-1; D: NA; V: TRBV6-5; CDR3: CASSYGDTYNEQFF; DNA: TGTGCCAGCAGTTACGGTGACACCTACAATGAGCAGTTCTTC
size: NA; J: TRBJ1-1; D: NA; V: TRBV6-6; CDR3: CASSKQGWGNTEAFF; DNA: TGTGCCAGCAGTAAGCAGGGATGGGGAAACACTGAAGCTTTCTTT
size: NA; J: TRBJ2-7; D: TRBD2; V: TRBV9; CDR3: CASSVGAIGHLGGDEQYF; DNA: TGTGCCAGCAGCGTAGGTGCCATAGGCCACCTCGGGGGGGACGAGCAGTACTTC
size: NA; J: TRBJ2-5; D: TRBD1; V: TRBV19; CDR3: CASSGAGGPETQYF; DNA: TGTGCCAGTAGTGGGGCAGGGGGCCCAGAGACCCAGTACTTC
size: once; J: TRBJ1-2; D: NA; V: TRBV27; CDR3: CASSSALGDYGYTF; DNA: TGTGCCAGCAGTTCAGCCCTCGGGGACTATGGCTACACCTTC
size: NA; J: TRBJ2-1; D: TRBD2; V: TRBV7-3; CDR3: CASSLGGGVLNEQFF; DNA: TGTGCCAGCAGCTTAGGTGGGGGGGTGTTAAATGAGCAGTTCTTC
size: once; J: TRBJ2-7; D: NA; V: TRBV27; CDR3: CASSRGLLNEQYF; DNA: TGTGCCAGCAGTCGCGGCCTCTTGAACGAGCAGTACTTC
size: NA; J: TRBJ1-5; D: NA; V: TRBV27; CDR3: CASSPRWGDNQPQHF; DNA: TGTGCCAGCAGTCCTCGCTGGGGGGACAATCAGCCCCAGCATTTT
size: NA; J: TRBJ2-5; D: NA; V: TRBV4-1; CDR3: CASSQAQRSQETQYF; DNA: TGCGCCAGCAGCCAAGCTCAGAGGTCCCAAGAGACCCAGTACTTC
size: NA; J: TRBJ1-6; D: NA; V: TRBV27; CDR3: CASSNRVYSPLHF; DNA: TGTGCCAGCAGTAACAGGGTATATTCACCCCTCCACTTT
size: once; J: TRBJ2-7; D: TRBD2; V: TRBV7-9; CDR3: CASSLLIAGGLHNEQYF; DNA: TGTGCCAGCAGCTTACTCATAGCGGGAGGGTTACACAACGAGCAGTACTTC
size: NA; J: TRBJ2-2; D: NA; V: TRBV4-1; CDR3: CASSPEWSNTGELFF; DNA: TGCGCCAGCAGCCCCGAATGGAGTAACACCGGGGAGCTGTTTTTT
size: NA; J: TRBJ1-3; D: TRBD1; V: TRBV9; CDR3: CASSVVDRGLVGNTIYF; DNA: TGTGCCAGCAGCGTAGTCGACAGGGGGCTCGTTGGAAACACCATATATTTT
size: NA; J: TRBJ2-1; D: TRBD1; V: TRBV7-3; CDR3: CASSLTRRDRGDEQFF; DNA: TGTGCCAGCAGCTTAACACGCCGGGACAGGGGCGATGAGCAGTTCTTC
size: NA; J: TRBJ1-5; D: NA; V: TRBV6-5; CDR3: CASSSGFGQPQHF; DNA: TGTGCCAGCAGCTCAGGGTTTGGTCAGCCCCAGCATTTT
size: NA; J: TRBJ2-7; D: NA; V: TRBV20-1; CDR3: CSARDPYEQYF; DNA: TGCAGTGCTAGAGACCCGTACGAGCAGTACTTC